The entry that follows covers one T cell receptor beta chain sequence. Its antigen is currently unknown. The method was immunoSEQ multiplex PCR; TCRdb's version includes in-frame clones alone and lacks a portion of them. The repertoire holds 15,000 to 20,000 clones, with approximately 85% as singletons. Germline lookup yields CDR1 SGHTA and CDR2 FQGNSA. This CDR3 has 17 amino acids. Trimming removed 2 bases from V and 4 bases from J; junction bases left unmatched: 12. Alongside CTLA-4 blockade with ipilimumab, patients with chemo-refractory metastatic non-small-cell lung cancer received focal radiation. The record originates from a study of radiotherapy plus CTLA-4 blockade in lung cancer. Study in general: Among patients, roughly 18% showed objective responses, and approximately 30% had disease control.

Whole-study results and caveats: Interferon-beta and early blood T cell clone dynamics reportedly predicted response best. Expansion in blood of tumor-derived TCR clones was seen after radiotherapy plus ipilimumab.

The sample consisted of peripheral blood, taken from a patient treated with radiotherapy plus ipilimumab. This TCR came from a human donor with non-small cell lung cancer whose response to radiotherapy plus ipilimumab could not be evaluated. This chain links TRBV7-2 with TRBJ2-5, with TRBD1 identical over 8 bases. The DNA of the CDR3 is TGTGCCAGCAGCTTATCGGCTAGGAGCAGGGGGCCAGAGACCCAGTACTTC. Translated: CASSLSARSRGPETQYF. The whole variable domain, remainder taken from reference TRBV7-2 and TRBJ2-5, is GAGVSQSPSNKVTEKGKDVELRCDPISGHTALYWYRQSLGQGLEFLIYFQGNSAPDKSGLPSDRFSAERTGGSVSTLTIQRTQQEDSAVYLCASSLSARSRGPETQYFGPGTRLLVL.